A single sample gave rise to the 21 T cell receptor beta chains below, sequenced in a study of blood T cell repertoires in COVID-19. Measured with immunoSEQ multiplex PCR; TCRdb has only the in-frame clones, and not every one. The sample shows under 250,000 clones, over 80% of them seen only once. Sequenced sample: peripheral blood. Receptors were obtained from a woman in her 40s who had recovered from COVID-19.

CDR3 bases: TGTGCCAGCAGTCAAGAGGCGGTTAATGAAAAACTGTTTTTT. This encodes CASSQEAVNEKLFF. J is TRBJ1-4 and V is TRBV2; D not resolved. From germline, CDR1 is SNHLY and CDR2 FYNNEI. Deletions cut 5 bases from V and 4 bases from J, with 11 bases between. The CDR3 has 14 amino acids.

V gene TRBV24-1 combines with J gene TRBJ2-7, with TRBD2 identical over 9 bases. The V segment lost 5 bases and the J segment 1 base; nucleotides outside the gene matches: 2. Germline V gives CDR1 KGHDR, CDR2 SFDVKD. This CDR3 spans 14 amino acids. Here the CDR3 DNA reads TGTGCCACCAGTGTAAGCGGGGGGTCCTACGAGCAGTACTTC. The encoded protein is CATSVSGGSYEQYF.

J is TRBJ2-1 and V is TRBV11-2; weak D call: TRBD1 (5 bases). Germline loops: CDR1 SGHAT, CDR2 FQNNGV. V shed 6 bases and J shed 10 bases, with 28 bases lying between them. The CDR3 is 17 residues long. CDR3 in amino acids: CASRNWGGRLDRAEQFF. The CDR3 DNA reads TGTGCCAGCAGAAATTGGGGCGGACGTCTAGATAGAGCAGAGCAGTTCTTC.

The sample holds a few counts of this clone. V is TRBV7-9 and J is TRBJ2-5, with D unresolved. Germline assignment: CDR1 SEHNR and CDR2 FQNEAQ (reference sequence). The CDR3 runs to 14 residues. The germline V and J ends were trimmed by 1 base and 1 base, with 7 bases remaining between them. CDR3 DNA sequence: TGTGCCAGCAGCTTAGTCCTCAGCCAAGAGACCCAGTACTTC. This gives the protein CASSLVLSQETQYF.

The chain couples TRBV11-2 to TRBJ2-7; 8 positions match TRBD1. Germline V gene sequence: CDR1 SGHAT, CDR2 FQNNGV. This CDR3 contains 14 residues. J lost 2 bases, V lost 8 bases, and 8 bases had no gene match. The CDR3 nucleotides are TGTGCCAGCGGGGATGGGGACAGGACCTACGAGCAGTACTTC. It is translated as CASGDGDRTYEQYF.

This clone was seen a single time. This rearrangement joins TRBV10-3 to TRBJ1-2; D is uncertain. The CDR3 contains 14 residues. The V and J ends lost 6 bases and 4 bases respectively, with 15 bases between them. The germline V gene encodes CDR1 ENHRY and CDR2 SYGVKD. Written as DNA, the CDR3 is TGTGCCATCAGGCTGGAGGGCTCAACCTATGGCTACACCTTC. Protein sequence: CAIRLEGSTYGYTF.

V is TRBV28 and J is TRBJ1-6; D remains ambiguous. CDR1 is MDHEN and CDR2 is SYDVKM in the germline V gene. The CDR3 is made up of 12 amino acids. Trimming cost V 5 bases and J 13 bases, with 12 bases left between them. CDR3 in DNA: TGTGCCAGCAGTCCCGCCCCCAGGCCCCTCCACTTT. This sequence encodes CASSPAPRPLHF.

The chain couples TRBV6-5 to TRBJ1-1; 8 bases are a match to TRBD1. The germline CDR1 and CDR2 sequences are MNHEY and SVGAGI. This CDR3 is built from 14 residues. V lost 3 bases, J lost 4 bases, and 4 bases stayed unmatched. The CDR3 DNA is TGTGCCAGCAGTTATAACGACAGGGGCACTGAAGCTTTCTTT. As protein: CASSYNDRGTEAFF.

This chain joins TRBV7-8 and TRBJ1-2, with 7 bases fitting TRBD1. Germline V gene lookup returns CDR1 SGHVS and CDR2 FQNEAQ. The junction had 11 bases not matched to a gene; V was cut back by 5 bases and J by 5 bases. This CDR3 contains 15 residues. CDR3 DNA: TGTGCCAGCAGCCCTCGACAGGGAGGATCGTATGGCTACACCTTC. This encodes CASSPRQGGSYGYTF.

The V call is TRBV28, the J call TRBJ1-4; possibly TRBD1 for D (5 bases). The CDR3 runs 19 residues. The ends were cut back, 2 bases at V and 4 bases at J, with 23 bases in the middle. Germline-derived CDR1 and CDR2 are MDHEN and SYDVKM. The CDR3 DNA is TGTGCCAGCAGTTTAATCACAGGACATTCCTATGCCTTTAATGAAAAACTGTTTTTT. Its translation is CASSLITGHSYAFNEKLFF.

V gene TRBV3-1 (or the pseudogene TRBV3-2) combines with J gene TRBJ2-7; no clear D. The germline CDR1 and CDR2 sequences are LGHDT and YNNKEL (reference sequence). Between the trimmed V and J ends, which lost 4 bases and 6 bases, there was a span of 13 bases. This CDR3 region has 13 residues. This chain's CDR3 is CASSLSQASEQYF. In DNA, the CDR3 is TGTGCCAGCAGCCTCTCGCAAGCGTCCGAGCAGTACTTC.

The chain recombines TRBV6-5 with TRBJ1-2; possible D gene TRBD1, 6 bases. This CDR3 has 15 amino acids. The germline V gene has CDR1 MNHEY and CDR2 SVGAGI. V lost 0 bases, J lost 8 bases, and 16 bases lay in between. The CDR3 DNA sequence: TGTGCCAGCAGTTACTCTAGTCAGGGGATATACGGCTACACCTTC. This encodes CASSYSSQGIYGYTF.

This clone occurred once. The V gene is TRBV30, the J gene TRBJ2-7; possibly TRBD2 for D (6 bases). There are 13 residues in the CDR3. V lost 2 bases, J lost 6 bases, and 14 bases lay in between. The V gene's germline CDR1 is GTSNPN and CDR2 SVGIG (reference sequence). The CDR3 here is CAWSQTSVGEQYF. The CDR3 nucleotides read TGTGCCTGGAGTCAGACTAGTGTGGGCGAGCAGTACTTC.

The gene calls are TRBV28 and TRBJ1-1; tentatively, D is TRBD1 (5 bases). The germline V gene encodes CDR1 MDHEN and CDR2 SYDVKM. This CDR3 region has 13 residues. The germline V and J ends were trimmed by 7 bases and 0 bases, with 9 bases remaining between them. The chain's CDR3 is CASKGHMNTEAFF. The CDR3 DNA reads as TGTGCCAGCAAGGGGCACATGAACACTGAAGCTTTCTTT.

The chain combines TRBV5-1 with TRBJ2-3, with D perhaps matching TRBD2 (6 bases). The V end lost 4 bases, the J end lost 4 bases, and 10 bases lay between the germline ends. The CDR3 consists of 13 residues. CDR1 is SGHRS and CDR2 is YFSETQ in the germline V gene. The CDR3 loop reads CASSQEGADTQYF. The CDR3 DNA reads as TGCGCCAGCAGCCAGGAGGGCGCAGATACGCAGTATTTT.

This clone was seen more than once but under ten times. CDR3 in amino acids: CASRKSSGASYEQYF. In DNA form, the CDR3 reads TGCGCCAGCAGGAAGAGTAGCGGCGCATCCTACGAGCAGTACTTC. V gene TRBV4-1 combines with J gene TRBJ2-7, with TRBD2 as a possible D gene (6 bases). Germline V CDR1 and CDR2: MGHRA, YSYEKL. With 6 bases removed from V and 1 base from J, the gap between germline ends came to 16 bases. CDR3 length equals 15 residues.

The rearrangement links TRBV10-3 to TRBJ2-5; D unclear. Between the trimmed V and J ends, which lost 3 bases and 4 bases, there was a span of 12 bases. The CDR3 sequence is 14 residues long. The V gene's germline CDR1 is ENHRY and CDR2 SYGVKD. In DNA form, the CDR3 reads TGTGCCATCAGTGAAGGCGGAGAGACAGAGACCCAGTACTTC. Translation gives CAISEGGETETQYF.

The rearrangement uses TRBV11-2 and TRBJ2-7; 13 bases are shared with TRBD2. The CDR3 consists of 15 residues. Germline assignment: CDR1 SGHAT and CDR2 FQNNGV. J gave up 4 bases and V 5 bases, and 5 bases lay outside the gene matches. CDR3 DNA: TGTGCCAGCAGCCTGACTAGCGGGGGGTCTTACGAGCAGTACTTC. Translation gives CASSLTSGGSYEQYF. Full variable domain (outside the CDR3, taken from reference TRBV11-2 and TRBJ2-7): EAGVAQSPRYKIIEKRQSVAFWCNPISGHATLYWYQQILGQGPKLLIQFQNNGVVDDSQLPKDRFSAERLKGVDSTLKIQPAKLEDSAVYLCASSLTSGGSYEQYFGPGTRLTVT.

The chain employs TRBV4-2 and TRBJ2-7, with 11 bases matching TRBD1. The trim removed 1 base at V and 7 bases at J, leaving 9 bases unmatched. Germline V gene sequence: CDR1 LGHNA, CDR2 YNFKEQ. The CDR3 runs 16 residues. CDR3 DNA sequence: TGTGCCAGCAGCCAAGGGGGGACAGGGGGGAGTCCGGAGCAGTACTTC. It codes for CASSQGGTGGSPEQYF.

This clone was counted between two and nine times. The genes are TRBV3-1 (or the pseudogene TRBV3-2) and TRBJ1-3; perhaps TRBD1 as D (5 bases). The germline V gene has CDR1 LGHDT and CDR2 YNNKEL (reference sequence). The CDR3 totals 15 residues. V lost 1 base to trimming and J lost 1 base, with 8 bases between them. In DNA, the CDR3 is TGTGCCAGCAGCCAAGGATCAGGGTCTGGAAACACCATATATTTT. Translation: CASSQGSGSGNTIYF.

The rearrangement joins TRBV28 to TRBJ2-7; no firm D call. V dropped 6 bases and J dropped 3 bases, with 15 bases sitting between them. Germline assignment: CDR1 MDHEN and CDR2 SYDVKM. This CDR3 region has 14 residues. The CDR3, as DNA: TGTGCCAGCAGCCCCAATTCCCATGTCTACGAGCAGTACTTC. Its translation: CASSPNSHVYEQYF. Variable domain in full (rest from reference TRBV28 and TRBJ2-7): DVKVTQSSRYLVKRTGEKVFLECVQDMDHENMFWYRQDPGLGLRLIYFSYDVKMKEKGDIPEGYSVSREKKERFSLILESASTNQTSMYLCASSPNSHVYEQYFGPGTRLTVT.